This T cell receptor beta chain was observed in a study of blood T cell repertoires in COVID-19. Study background: Specimens from acute and convalescent COVID-19 originated in the United States, Italy and Spain.

Concerning this clone itself: Additional DNA sequences in this sample encode the identical CDR3.

Germline V gives CDR1 SGDLS, CDR2 YYNGEE. The CDR3 is made up of 15 amino acids. Losses at the gene ends were 1 base for V and 6 bases for J; bases not matched to a gene: 4. In the original processing: Counts of nucleated cells, estimated from reference gene primer amplification, were obtained. Produced via immunoSEQ multiplex PCR; TCRdb's table is partial and in-frame only. That table supplies the V and J calls and clone size; D and trimming were determined from the DNA. The table shows about 180,000 clones, with approximately 81% occurring only once. Sequencing was carried out using peripheral blood. The V gene is TRBV9, the J gene TRBJ2-3, with TRBD2 identical over 11 bases. The clonotype was recovered from a person aged 70 to 79 with COVID-19, enrolled during active disease. In DNA, the CDR3 is TGTGCCAGCAGCGTATTAGCGGGGGGGCCTGATACGCAGTATTTT. Its protein product is CASSVLAGGPDTQYF.